Shown below are 10 T cell receptor beta chains from a single sample sequenced in a study of CD8+ T cells in alopecia areata. Treatment here: oral pan-JAK inhibitor, 5-10 mg twice daily. cDNA prepared by RNA extraction and subsequent reverse transcription served as the template for sequencing. Sequenced by immunoSEQ multiplex PCR; TCRdb stores in-frame clones only, minus some. In the table there are hundreds of thousands of clones, approximately 70% of which are singletons. The sequences come from CD4+ T cells sorted from blood, collected at week 44, from a patient treated with tofacitinib. These TCRs come from a human donor with alopecia areata.

This chain links TRBV19 with TRBJ2-7; perhaps D is TRBD1 or TRBD2 (6 bases each). The length of the CDR3 is 15 residues. V was pared by 4 bases and J by 0 bases, with 13 bases between. Germline values: CDR1 LNHDA, CDR2 SQIVND (reference sequence). CDR3 sequence reads: CASSTGGLDSYEQYF. CDR3 DNA: TGTGCCAGTAGTACCGGGGGCCTGGACTCCTACGAGCAGTACTTC.

The chain uses TRBV7-9 and TRBJ2-7, with D unclear. The germline V gene encodes CDR1 SEHNR and CDR2 FQNEAQ (reference sequence). Trimming removed 7 bases at V and 2 bases at J, with 18 bases between. This CDR3 has 15 residues. As DNA, the CDR3 is TGTGCCAGCACTCCCTCCTGGGGATCTACCTACGAGCAGTACTTC. Translation gives CASTPSWGSTYEQYF.

This chain joins TRBV5-6 and TRBJ2-2; possibly TRBD1 or TRBD2 for D (5 bases each). Germline CDR1 SGHDT, CDR2 YYEEEE. V shed 1 base and J shed 7 bases, with 17 bases lying between them. There are 16 residues in the CDR3. As DNA, the CDR3 is TGTGCCAGCAGCTTGTTCGGGACCTCGATCAGCGGGGAGCTGTTTTTT. As protein: CASSLFGTSISGELFF.

J is TRBJ2-7 and V is TRBV29-1; 9 bases fit TRBD1. V gave up 3 bases and J gave up 6 bases; unmatched junction bases: 12. From germline, CDR1 is SQVTM and CDR2 ANQGSEA. The CDR3 consists of 15 residues. In DNA, the CDR3 is TGCAGCGTTGAGGTCTACGGGACAGGGCGTCGCGAGCAGTACTTC. Translated, it gives CSVEVYGTGRREQYF.

This clone was counted between two and nine times. The chain employs TRBV7-9 and TRBJ2-3; 7 bases are shared with TRBD1. The CDR3 is 15 residues long. Germline V gene sequence: CDR1 SEHNR, CDR2 FQNEAQ (reference sequence). V shed 1 base and J 2 bases; nucleotides not matched to a gene: 3. The CDR3 loop is CASSLGQGSTDTQYF. As DNA, the CDR3 is TGTGCCAGCAGCTTAGGACAGGGTTCCACAGATACGCAGTATTTT.

The chain carries TRBV2 and TRBJ1-6; D gene unclear. Germline values: CDR1 SNHLY, CDR2 FYNNEI. There are 15 residues in the CDR3. Trimming took off 4 bases at V and 6 bases at J, with 13 bases between the two ends. CDR3 sequence: CASSAQVLGNSPLHF. CDR3 nucleotides: TGTGCCAGCAGTGCTCAGGTGTTGGGTAATTCACCCCTCCACTTT.

The chain recombines TRBV29-1 with TRBJ1-1; D is possibly TRBD1 (5 bases). The CDR3 extends over 12 amino acids. Per the germline V gene, CDR1 is SQVTM and CDR2 is ANQGSEA. The V gene lost 5 bases and the J gene lost 5 bases, with 12 bases spanning the gap. The CDR3 reads CSVRKEGTEAFF. CDR3 sequence (DNA): TGCAGCGTTCGTAAGGAGGGGACTGAAGCTTTCTTT.

V usage is TRBV2 and J usage is TRBJ2-7, with D possibly being TRBD1 (6 bases). Trimming removed 6 bases at V and 5 bases at J, with 20 bases between. Germline V lookup: CDR1 SNHLY, CDR2 FYNNEI. The length of the CDR3 is 15 residues. CDR3 DNA sequence: TGTGCCAGCAGGCGCCATTCTGGGGGCCGGGACGAGCAGTACTTC. Translated: CASRRHSGGRDEQYF.

The chain uses TRBV2 and TRBJ1-5, with TRBD1 matching 7 bases. Germline V lookup: CDR1 SNHLY, CDR2 FYNNEI. The ends lost 11 bases at V and 6 bases at J; junction bases unmatched: 10. This CDR3 has 13 residues. CDR3 amino acids: CALKEGAGQPQHF. Here the CDR3 DNA reads TGTGCCCTAAAGGAGGGGGCCGGTCAGCCCCAGCATTTT.

This clone has more than one count but fewer than ten. This chain connects TRBV7-2 to TRBJ2-6; D remains ambiguous. Germline lookup yields CDR1 SGHTA and CDR2 FQGNSA. The CDR3 is 13 residues long. V was trimmed by 8 bases and J by 0 bases, leaving 5 bases between them. The DNA for the CDR3 is TGTGCCAGCCAGAACTCTGGGGCCAACGTCCTGACTTTC. Its translation is CASQNSGANVLTF.